These 30 T cell receptor beta chains originate from one sample sequenced in a study of metastatic and nonmetastatic thyroid tumors. None of the patients had undergone any treatment ahead of thyroid surgery. TCRdb redid the clone calls on the PCR reads using MiXCR. The sample has 30,000 or so clones, 25% seen once. The sample comprised blood. Source of these receptors: a female donor with papillary thyroid cancer or a benign thyroid nodule (not recorded which). Some clones in this sample may be carry-over from other donors' samples.

Concerning this clone itself: Germline and junction disagree at one end, which may indicate a read error. The chain is built from TRBV4-2 and TRBJ2-5, with D tentatively TRBD1 (6 bases). CDR1 is LGHNA and CDR2 is YNFKEQ in the germline V gene. The CDR3 is made up of 16 amino acids. Here the CDR3 reads CVSIQDYRGSWKTQYF. CDR3 in DNA: TGTGTCAGCATCCAAGATTATAGGGGGAGTTGGAAGACCCAGTACTTC.

This clone was counted ten times or more. The chain couples TRBV6-4 to TRBJ1-1; D unresolved. The germline V gene encodes CDR1 MRHNA and CDR2 SNTAGT. V was cut by 6 bases and J by 7 bases, with 9 bases left in between. This CDR3 is built from 11 residues. The CDR3 spells CASSHGVEAFF. As DNA, the CDR3 is TGTGCCAGCAGCCACGGGGTTGAAGCTTTCTTT.

V is TRBV28 and J is TRBJ2-1; 8 bases are shared with TRBD2. Losses at the gene ends were 3 bases for V and 10 bases for J; bases not matched to a gene: 2. The CDR3 extends over 12 amino acids. The V gene's germline CDR1 is MDHEN and CDR2 SYDVKM. The CDR3 DNA follows: TGTGCCAGCAGTTTCAGCGGGAGAGAGCAGTTCTTC. The encoded protein is CASSFSGREQFF.

This chain links TRBV5-6 with TRBJ2-7, with D perhaps TRBD1 (5 bases). The V gene's germline CDR1 is SGHDT and CDR2 YYEEEE. V was shortened by 2 bases and J by 0 bases, with 12 bases between the two germline ends. The CDR3 has 15 amino acids. This CDR3 reads CASSLGASSSYEQYF. Here the CDR3 DNA reads TGTGCCAGCAGCTTAGGGGCATCTTCCTCCTACGAGCAGTACTTC.

This clone was counted many times. This chain uses TRBV25-1 with TRBJ1-6; D remains unclear. Germline assignment: CDR1 MGHDK and CDR2 SYGVNS. The CDR3 sequence is 14 residues long. Trimming removed 2 bases at V and 9 bases at J, with 11 bases between. CDR3 sequence: CASSETGDFSPLHF. DNA of the CDR3: TGTGCCAGCAGTGAAACCGGCGATTTTTCACCCCTCCACTTT. The full variable domain, completed using reference TRBV25-1 and TRBJ1-6, is EADIYQTPRYLVIGTGKKITLECSQTMGHDKMYWYQQDPGMELHLIHYSYGVNSTEKGDLSSESTVSRIRTEHFPLTLESARPSHTSQYLCASSETGDFSPLHFGNGTRLTVT.

The genes are TRBV30 and TRBJ2-1; no definite D call. Trimming left V 1 base short and J 8 bases short, with 15 bases between. CDR1 GTSNPN and CDR2 SVGIG come from the germline V gene (reference sequence). The CDR3 is 14 residues long. CDR3 in DNA: TGTGCCTGGAGTGATGTAGCCTGGATCGATGAGCAGTTCTTC. Translating gives CAWSDVAWIDEQFF.

Turning to this clone: Sequence at one end of the junction differs from germline and may be a read error. The V call is TRBV28, the J call TRBJ1-1; no clear D. CDR1 is MDHEN, CDR2 SYDVKM, per germline. The CDR3 contains 13 residues. CDR3 sequence reads: CSSILIISAFAFF. The CDR3 nucleotides are TGTTCCAGCATTTTAATAATTAGTGCCTTTGCTTTCTTT.

The chain carries TRBV19 and TRBJ1-1, with a tentative D call TRBD1 (5 bases). This CDR3 region has 12 residues. V was clipped by 3 bases and J by 6 bases, with 8 bases between them. Germline V CDR1 and CDR2: LNHDA, SQIVND (reference sequence). CDR3 DNA: TGTGCCAGTAGTATCCTAGGGGCTGAAGCTTTCTTT. Amino acids: CASSILGAEAFF.

A remark on this clone: The conserved phenylalanine or tryptophan normally closing the CDR3 is absent here, so this likely arose from a read error. No DNA is shown, since the ends of the CDR3 on it are uncertain; the CDR3 is the one TCRdb lists. The V and J genes are TRBV28 and TRBJ2-7; TRBD2, as called in the table, went unchecked against the DNA. The CDR3 is made up of 14 amino acids, end residues included. The germline V gene has CDR1 MDHEN and CDR2 SYDVKM. CDR3 loop: CASSFRQGRAEKYI.

This clone showed up just a few times. The chain joins TRBV19 to TRBJ2-7, with a weak D call TRBD2 (6 bases). This CDR3 has 15 residues. Germline CDR1 and CDR2: LNHDA and SQIVND (reference sequence). V lost 4 bases and J lost 3, with 16 bases in between. CDR3: CASSTLEAGNYEQYF. The DNA for the CDR3 is TGTGCCAGTAGTACCCTAGAGGCGGGAAACTACGAGCAGTACTTC.

Only a few counts were recorded for this clone. A single base separates this from a much larger clone, so it may be a read error. The CDR3 region is CAGSVNRCYNEQFF. Written as DNA, the CDR3 is TGTGCCGGCAGCGTTAACAGGTGCTACAATGAGCAGTTCTTC. The V call is TRBV7-2, the J call TRBJ2-1; D possibly corresponds to TRBD1 (5 bases). Germline V CDR1 and CDR2: SGHTA, FQGNSA. The CDR3 extends over 14 amino acids. Filled out from reference TRBV7-2 and TRBJ2-1, the complete variable domain reads GAGVSQSPSNKVTEKGKDVELRCDPISGHTALYWYRQSLGQGLEFLIYFQGNSAPDKSGLPSDRFSAERTGGSVSTLTIQRTQQEDSAVYLCAGSVNRCYNEQFFGPGTRLTVL.

This clone was seen a few times. The junction and the germline gene differ at one end; a read error may be behind it. The chain employs TRBV28 and TRBJ2-3; D may correspond to TRBD1 or TRBD2 (5 bases each). This CDR3 has 15 residues. In germline, CDR1 is MDHEN, CDR2 SYDVKM. The CDR3 here is CASSSYGTSTDTRYF. As DNA, the CDR3 is TGTGCCAGCAGCTCCTACGGGACCAGCACAGATACGCGGTATTTT.

This clone was found many times. The rearrangement uses TRBV7-2 and TRBJ2-7; 9 bases are a match to TRBD2. Germline V gene data show CDR1 as SGHTA and CDR2 as FQGNSA. This CDR3 region has 15 residues. After removal of 3 bases from V and 3 bases from J, the junction contained 6 bases not matched to a gene. In DNA, the CDR3 is TGTGCCAGCAGCTTCCGACTAGCGGCCTACTACGAGCAGTACTTC. Protein: CASSFRLAAYYEQYF.

This clone was picked up many times. The genes are TRBV7-3 and TRBJ1-5; D may be TRBD1 (5 bases). V dropped 8 bases and J dropped 0 bases, with 8 bases sitting between them. CDR1 and CDR2 (germline): SGHTA, FQGTGA. The CDR3 extends over 13 amino acids. CDR3 in DNA: TGTGCCAGCGCAGGGAATAGCAATCAGCCCCAGCATTTT. Translated, it gives CASAGNSNQPQHF.

The rearrangement joins TRBV20-1 to TRBJ2-3; 14 positions match TRBD2. Trimming cost V 1 base and J 6 bases; bases outside gene matches: 6. This CDR3 has 16 residues. Per the germline V gene, CDR1 is DFQATT and CDR2 is SNEGSKA (reference sequence). In DNA, the CDR3 is TGCAGTGCTAGAGTGGGGACTAGCGGGAGAACTGATACGCAGTATTTT. This sequence encodes CSARVGTSGRTDTQYF.

This clone was counted a few times. V is TRBV27 and J is TRBJ2-7; the match to TRBD2 covers 10 bases. V lost 2 bases to trimming and J lost 5 bases; unmatched junction nucleotides: 6. CDR3 length: 15 residues. Germline V CDR1 and CDR2: MNHEY, SMNVEV (reference sequence). Here the CDR3 DNA reads TGTGCCAGCAGTTTAATGTCTAGCGGGAGCCACGAGCAGTACTTC. Translation: CASSLMSSGSHEQYF.

This clone came up many times. This chain connects TRBV19 to TRBJ2-5; 9 bases align to TRBD2. CDR1 and CDR2 from the germline V gene are LNHDA and SQIVND (reference sequence). The trim removed 6 bases at V and 4 bases at J, leaving 6 bases unmatched. The length of the CDR3 is 14 residues. The CDR3 region is CASRPSGAPETQYF. The DNA for the CDR3 is TGTGCCAGTAGGCCTAGCGGGGCCCCAGAGACCCAGTACTTC. The variable domain in full, with the rest retrieved from reference TRBV19 and TRBJ2-5, is DGGITQSPKYLFRKEGQNVTLSCEQNLNHDAMYWYRQDPGQGLRLIYYSQIVNDFQKGDIAEGYSVSREKKESFPLTVTSAQKNPTAFYLCASRPSGAPETQYFGPGTRLLVL.

This clone was detected many times. The J gene is TRBJ1-4, the V gene TRBV20-1; D is unclear. Trimming removed 5 bases at V and 5 bases at J, with 9 bases between. Germline values: CDR1 DFQATT, CDR2 SNEGSKA (reference sequence). The CDR3 is made up of 12 amino acids. CDR3 sequence: CSASRGNEKLFF. The CDR3 bases are TGCAGTGCTTCACGAGGAAATGAAAAACTGTTTTTT.

This clone has at least ten counts. The genes are TRBV20-1 and TRBJ2-3; D gene unclear. Trimming stripped 2 bases from V and 0 bases from J, with 6 bases between. The V gene's germline CDR1 is DFQATT and CDR2 SNEGSKA (reference sequence). This CDR3 is built from 13 residues. CDR3: CSARYGSTDTQYF. CDR3 nucleotides: TGCAGTGCTAGATATGGCAGCACAGATACGCAGTATTTT.

V gene TRBV6-5 combines with J gene TRBJ2-5; 7 nucleotides agree with TRBD1. Germline-derived CDR1 and CDR2 are MNHEY and SVGAGI. The CDR3 has 12 amino acids. V was pared by 7 bases and J by 4 bases, with 3 bases of the junction left unmatched. This CDR3 is CASKQGIETQYF. The CDR3 DNA is TGTGCCAGCAAACAGGGGATAGAGACCCAGTACTTC.

This clone appeared many times. V gene TRBV7-9 combines with J gene TRBJ1-4; D not certain. There are 16 residues in the CDR3. Germline-derived CDR1 and CDR2 are SEHNR and FQNEAQ (reference sequence). V lost 4 bases and J lost 8, with 20 bases in between. CDR3 sequence: CASSSALQYREEKLFF. The CDR3 DNA is TGTGCCAGCAGCTCGGCCTTACAGTACCGTGAGGAAAAACTGTTTTTT. Full variable domain (remainder filled in from reference TRBV7-9 and TRBJ1-4): DTGVSQNPRHKITKRGQNVTFRCDPISEHNRLYWYRQTLGQGPEFLTYFQNEAQLEKSRLLSDRFSAERPKGSFSTLEIQRTEQGDSAMYLCASSSALQYREEKLFFGSGTQLSVL.

V is TRBV20-1 and J is TRBJ1-4, with a weak D call TRBD1 (5 bases). Germline CDR1 is DFQATT and CDR2 is SNEGSKA (reference sequence). V shed 5 bases and J shed 8 bases, with 18 bases lying between them. The CDR3 contains 14 residues. The CDR3 loop is CSAGSGGENEKLFF. CDR3 DNA sequence: TGCAGTGCTGGGTCCGGGGGGGAAAACGAAAAACTGTTTTTT.

The chain links TRBV2 to TRBJ1-2; D ambiguous. Between the trimmed V and J ends, which lost 9 bases and 5 bases, there was a span of 7 bases. Germline V gene data show CDR1 as SNHLY and CDR2 as FYNNEI. The CDR3 runs 10 residues. The DNA for the CDR3 is TGTGCCAGAACGGAATATGGCTACACCTTC. Translated, it gives CARTEYGYTF.

The chain links TRBV9 to TRBJ2-3; 9 nucleotides align to TRBD1. The CDR3 sequence is 15 residues long. Germline V lookup: CDR1 SGDLS, CDR2 YYNGEE. V was clipped by 4 bases and J by 8 bases; unmatched bases: 11. CDR3 DNA sequence: TGTGCCAGCAGCTCCTCCGGGACAGGGTTTCCTACGCAGTATTTT. Translated, it gives CASSSSGTGFPTQYF.

This clone showed up many times. The CDR3 sequence: CASSLGNTGELFF. The CDR3 DNA follows: TGTGCCAGCAGCTTAGGTAACACCGGGGAGCTGTTTTTT. The chain employs TRBV7-9 and TRBJ2-2; D call uncertain. V lost 1 base and J 2 bases, leaving 2 bases between the germline ends. Germline-derived CDR1 and CDR2 are SEHNR and FQNEAQ (reference sequence). CDR3 size: 13 residues.

For this clone: Just one base apart from a much larger clone, this may be a read error. The chain joins TRBV29-1 to TRBJ2-1; no definite D call. Germline-derived CDR1 and CDR2 are SQVTM and ANQGSEA. This CDR3 comprises 11 residues. The CDR3: CSVVSYNEQSF. CDR3 DNA sequence: TGCAGCGTTGTTTCGTACAATGAGCAGTCCTTC.

This clone was observed at least ten times. The J gene is TRBJ2-3, the V gene TRBV6-4; 12 bases fit TRBD1. Germline assignment: CDR1 MRHNA and CDR2 SNTAGT. The CDR3 runs to 16 residues. V was clipped by 0 bases and J by 4 bases; unmatched bases: 2. CDR3 in amino acids: CASSDSGTGGADTQYF. The CDR3 bases are TGTGCCAGCAGTGACTCCGGGACAGGGGGCGCAGATACGCAGTATTTT.

V is TRBV6-2 or TRBV6-3 and J is TRBJ2-7; TRBD1 matches 9 bases. Per the germline V gene, CDR1 is MNHEY and CDR2 is SVGEGT. J gave up 6 bases and V 2 bases, and 8 bases lay outside the gene matches. The CDR3 length is 15 residues. This CDR3 reads CASSYNRGRSGEQYF. The CDR3 coding sequence is TGTGCCAGCAGTTACAACAGGGGGCGTTCTGGCGAGCAGTACTTC.

In its sample, this clone is medium-sized (0.01 to 0.1%). The chain joins TRBV28 to TRBJ1-2, with 9 nucleotides matching TRBD1. This CDR3 region has 18 residues. Germline CDR1 and CDR2: MDHEN and SYDVKM. The V segment lost 6 bases and the J segment 4 bases; nucleotides outside the gene matches: 18. The CDR3 loop reads CASRGDPGQGGPGYGYTF. CDR3 nucleotide sequence: TGTGCCAGCAGGGGGGATCCGGGACAGGGAGGACCTGGCTATGGCTACACCTTC.

The sample holds many counts of this clone. The chain uses TRBV6-1 and TRBJ1-2, with D possibly matching TRBD1 (5 bases). The CDR3 covers 13 residues. Trimming left V 6 bases short and J 4 bases short, with 12 bases between. Germline V gene lookup returns CDR1 MNHNS and CDR2 SASEGT. The CDR3 spells CASSPPQGYGYTF. In DNA form, the CDR3 reads TGTGCCAGCAGCCCGCCTCAGGGCTATGGCTACACCTTC.